The source of this T cell receptor beta chain is a study of T-cell memory formation after mild COVID-19. The study's findings and limits: Clones contracting over day 15 to 85 were CD4/CD8 balanced, with later expanders leaning CD4+. Some responding clones appeared in pre-infection memory, suggesting cross-reactive memory joined. Shrinking CD4+ clones resided mostly in CM and EM, and CD8+ ones in EMRA.

Constant-segment primers and 5'RACE yielded cDNA libraries for TCR alpha and TCR beta, each carrying sample barcodes and UMIs. MiXCR, run by TCRdb on the 5' RACE reads, gives a single entry per CDR3 protein. The sample has 450,000 to 650,000 distinct CDR3 sequences, about a sixth seen once. Between the trimmed V and J ends, which lost 10 bases and 2 bases, there was a span of 19 bases. Germline V lookup: CDR1 ENHRY, CDR2 SYGVKD. CDR3 length equals 15 residues. This clonotype has a handful of counts. Antigen unknown. The receptor comes from an adult woman who had mild COVID-19 (a few samples of this study predate the infection). Cell type and time point are not known. The chain carries TRBV10-3 and TRBJ2-3; D may match TRBD1 or TRBD2 (6 bases each). Sequencing was done on a sample of PBMCs or a T cell subset sorted from them (not recorded which). In nucleotides, the CDR3 is TGTGCCACCATGCCATCGGGGGCCCCCACAGATACGCAGTATTTT. Residues: CATMPSGAPTDTQYF.